What follows are 7 T cell receptor beta chains derived from one specimen sequenced in a study of control samples from healthy donors and cancer patients. Repertoires were generated with immunoSEQ multiplex PCR, while TCRdb's copy carries only in-frame clones and drops some. The sample consists of 30,000 or so clones, about 90% of them appearing once. The sequenced sample was formalin-fixed, paraffin-embedded tissue. The receptor source for this set is a female donor with melanoma.

The J gene is TRBJ2-6, the V gene TRBV27; TRBD1 might be the D (6 bases). CDR3 length: 15 residues. Germline V gives CDR1 MNHEY, CDR2 SMNVEV (reference sequence). The ends were cut back, 8 bases at V and 1 base at J, with 12 bases in the middle. CDR3 in amino acids: CASVGAGSGANVLTF. DNA for the CDR3: TGTGCCAGCGTGGGGGCAGGGTCTGGGGCCAACGTCCTGACTTTC.

J is TRBJ2-3 and V is TRBV29-1; D assignment may be TRBD1 or TRBD2 (5 bases each). The germline CDR1 and CDR2 sequences are SQVTM and ANQGSEA. V was shortened by 7 bases and J by 0 bases, with 17 bases between the two germline ends. The CDR3 is 15 residues long. The CDR3 coding sequence is TGCAGCGGCGCCGGGACCGGAATCAGCACAGATACGCAGTATTTT. It codes for CSGAGTGISTDTQYF.

CDR3 amino acids: CASSYSMGLAGDTQYF. For the CDR3, the DNA is TGTGCCAGCAGTTACTCGATGGGACTAGCGGGTGATACGCAGTATTTT. V gene TRBV6-6 combines with J gene TRBJ2-3, with TRBD2 matching over 12 bases. The CDR3 has 16 amino acids. The V gene end was trimmed by 0 bases and the J gene end by 6 bases; junction bases not matched to a gene: 4. Germline CDR1 MNHNY, CDR2 SVGAGI (reference sequence).

This chain connects TRBV7-2 to TRBJ1-1; D gene ambiguous. V lost 1 base and J 1 base, leaving 7 bases between the germline ends. The CDR3 contains 14 residues. The germline CDR1 and CDR2 sequences are SGHTA and FQGNSA. CDR3 protein: CASSLVGPNTEAFF. The CDR3 coding sequence is TGTGCCAGCAGCTTAGTAGGGCCGAACACTGAAGCTTTCTTT.

V gene TRBV11-2 combines with J gene TRBJ2-1; D might be TRBD2 (5 bases). V shed 2 bases and J shed 9 bases, with 14 bases lying between them. The CDR3 sequence is 14 residues long. Germline V gene lookup returns CDR1 SGHAT and CDR2 FQNNGV. CDR3 sequence (DNA): TGTGCCAGCAGCTTACATCACGTACGGGGTGAGCAGTTCTTC. This translates into CASSLHHVRGEQFF.

The chain recombines TRBV7-9 with TRBJ2-3; no definite D call. CDR1 and CDR2 from the germline V gene are SEHNR and FQNEAQ (reference sequence). V lost 3 bases and J lost 4, with 8 bases in between. There are 13 residues in the CDR3. CDR3: CASSLVGADTQYF. The CDR3 DNA is TGTGCCAGCAGCTTGGTGGGTGCAGATACGCAGTATTTT. Full variable domain (outside the CDR3, taken from reference TRBV7-9 and TRBJ2-3): DTGVSQNPRHKITKRGQNVTFRCDPISEHNRLYWYRQTLGQGPEFLTYFQNEAQLEKSRLLSDRFSAERPKGSFSTLEIQRTEQGDSAMYLCASSLVGADTQYFGPGTRLTVL.

The chain is built from TRBV2 and TRBJ1-1; 7 bases are a match to TRBD1. The J segment lost 6 bases and the V segment lost 5 bases, leaving 3 bases of the junction unmatched. Germline V gene data show CDR1 as SNHLY and CDR2 as FYNNEI. This CDR3 contains 12 residues. As DNA, the CDR3 is TGTGCCAGCAGTAAAGGGGGCCCTGAAGCTTTCTTT. Its protein is CASSKGGPEAFF.